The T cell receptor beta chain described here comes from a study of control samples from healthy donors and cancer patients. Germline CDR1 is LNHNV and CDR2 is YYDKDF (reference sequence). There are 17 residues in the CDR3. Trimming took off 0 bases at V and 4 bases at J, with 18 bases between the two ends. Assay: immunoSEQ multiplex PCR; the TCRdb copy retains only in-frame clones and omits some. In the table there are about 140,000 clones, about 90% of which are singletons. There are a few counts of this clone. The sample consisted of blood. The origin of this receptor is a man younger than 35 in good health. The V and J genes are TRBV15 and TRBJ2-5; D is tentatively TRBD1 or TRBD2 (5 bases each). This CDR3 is CATSRDPQGPGVETQYF. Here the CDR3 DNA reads TGTGCCACCAGCAGAGATCCCCAGGGACCGGGTGTAGAGACCCAGTACTTC.